This T cell receptor beta chain appears in the sequencing data of a study of CD8 T cells in ankylosing spondylitis. Library preparation for TCR beta used quantitative 5'-RACE with molecular barcodes. TCRdb passed the 5' RACE reads through MiXCR, listing each CDR3 protein once. This sample yields roughly 700,000 distinct CDR3 sequences, of which around 20% are seen a single time; about 20% belongs to the top ten. The CDR3 is made up of 15 amino acids. Trimming took 7 bases from V and 0 from J, leaving 13 bases between them. On this clonotype itself: Its antigen is not known.

Study-level points and caveats: Ankylosing spondylitis blood appeared to carry a characteristic TCR beta motif of roughly 8 highly homologous variants.

The specimen sequenced was blood, either unsorted or a sorted T cell fraction (not recorded which). The chain uses TRBV12-3 or TRBV12-4 and TRBJ1-3, with no clear D. The origin of this receptor is a male donor with ankylosing spondylitis. CDR3 DNA: TGTGCCAGCACCTTCGGAGGCCGCTCTGGAAACACCATATATTTT. This translates into CASTFGGRSGNTIYF.